Below, 17 T cell receptor beta chains from the same sample are listed, as sequenced in a study of T cell repertoires in cytomegalovirus infection. Which antigens these TCRs recognize remains unknown. TCRdb re-called the reads with MiXCR, one entry per CDR3 protein. The sample comprises tens of thousands of distinct CDR3 sequences, about 23% of which are singletons, and 60% to 80% rests with the top ten. Sample: PBMCs, sequenced either directly or after in vitro stimulation (not recorded which). The receptor source for this set is a human donor in good health (CMV status not recorded). Some clones in this sample may be carry-over from other donors' samples.

The chain has TRBV6-5 and TRBJ2-3; 8 positions agree with TRBD1. CDR3 length: 17 residues. CDR1 is MNHEY and CDR2 is SVGAGI in the germline V gene. The trim removed 0 bases at V and 4 bases at J, leaving 9 bases unmatched. CDR3 in amino acids: CASSYSSQGAWADTQYF. The CDR3 DNA follows: TGTGCCAGCAGTTACTCGTCGCAGGGGGCATGGGCAGATACGCAGTATTTT.

The gene calls are TRBV4-2 and TRBJ2-1; 11 positions match TRBD1. Germline V lookup: CDR1 LGHNA, CDR2 YNFKEQ. This CDR3 has 19 residues. V lost 8 bases, J lost 8 bases, and 23 bases stayed unmatched. The CDR3 DNA sequence: TGTGCCAGCCGAGGACAGGGGGCTTTACGAGCGGGCGTTTTTCATGAGCAGTTCTTC. Translation gives CASRGQGALRAGVFHEQFF.

About this clonotype: Germline is not matched at one junction end, which may reflect a read error. This chain connects TRBV28 to TRBJ2-1; D remains ambiguous. The CDR3 is 15 residues long. The germline V gene encodes CDR1 MDHEN and CDR2 SYDVKM. The CDR3 coding sequence is TGTGCCAGCAGTTTCTGGCCACGCTCCTATAATGAGCAGTTCTTC. It encodes CASSFWPRSYNEQFF.

The chain carries TRBV18 and TRBJ2-5, with 7 bases matching TRBD1. Trimming removed 3 bases from V and 7 bases from J; junction bases left unmatched: 8. This CDR3 spans 14 amino acids. The V gene's germline CDR1 is KGHSH and CDR2 LQKENI. CDR3 sequence: CASSPVTGIATQYF. The CDR3 nucleotides are TGTGCCAGCTCACCGGTGACAGGGATCGCGACCCAGTACTTC.

This clonotype was picked up many times. The chain carries TRBV7-2 and TRBJ2-5, with 7 bases fitting TRBD2. This CDR3 region has 13 residues. The V segment lost 3 bases and the J segment 7 bases; nucleotides outside the gene matches: 5. The germline CDR1 and CDR2 sequences are SGHTA and FQGNSA. CDR3 amino acids: CASSFTGGGTQYF. CDR3 DNA: TGTGCCAGCAGCTTTACGGGAGGAGGGACCCAGTACTTC.

The chain is built from TRBV25-1 and TRBJ2-1, with 7 bases that match TRBD1. The CDR3 is 14 amino acids. Germline trimming cut 7 bases from V and 7 bases from J; bases unmatched to any gene: 10. Germline values: CDR1 MGHDK, CDR2 SYGVNS. As DNA, the CDR3 is TGTGCCAGCATGGGACAGCGGTTTAGGAATGAGCAGTTCTTC. Its protein is CASMGQRFRNEQFF.

This clonotype was seen ten or more times. The chain uses TRBV7-2 and TRBJ2-1; TRBD2 matches at 8 bases. The germline V gene encodes CDR1 SGHTA and CDR2 FQGNSA. V lost 5 bases to trimming and J lost 5 bases; unmatched junction nucleotides: 8. This CDR3 spans 15 amino acids. CDR3 bases: TGTGCCAGCAGCCAGGCACTAGCGGCCCACAATGAGCAGTTCTTC. It is translated as CASSQALAAHNEQFF.

The chain recombines TRBV2 with TRBJ2-6; D not resolved. Germline assignment: CDR1 SNHLY and CDR2 FYNNEI. This CDR3 is built from 19 residues. V shed 6 bases and J shed 1 base, with 22 bases lying between them. In DNA form, the CDR3 reads TGTGCCAGCAGCCTCCTTATGGGCGGTGGTGGGTCTGGGGCCAACGTCCTGACTTTC. Its translation is CASSLLMGGGGSGANVLTF.

This clonotype was detected many times. CDR3 nucleotide sequence: TGTGCCAGCAGCAGCGCAGGGGTTAGGGATCAGCCCCAGCATTTT. Amino acid sequence: CASSSAGVRDQPQHF. The chain employs TRBV7-2 and TRBJ1-5; a possible D gene is TRBD1 (6 bases). Trimming left V 5 bases short and J 5 bases short, with 16 bases between. The germline gives CDR1 SGHTA, CDR2 FQGNSA. The CDR3 is made up of 15 amino acids.

This clonotype showed up just a few times. The chain carries TRBV27 and TRBJ2-3; TRBD2 matches at 12 bases. The junction had 5 bases not matched to a gene; V was cut back by 4 bases and J by 0 bases. CDR3 length equals 17 residues. CDR1 MNHEY and CDR2 SMNVEV come from the germline V gene (reference sequence). CDR3 DNA sequence: TGTGCCAGCAGTTCCAGGACTAGCGGGACTAGCACAGATACGCAGTATTTT. Its protein product is CASSSRTSGTSTDTQYF.

The V gene is TRBV5-4, the J gene TRBJ1-1; 10 bases agree with TRBD1. The CDR3 length is 16 residues. Germline CDR1 is SGHNT and CDR2 is YYREEE (reference sequence). Germline trimming cut 2 bases from V and 5 bases from J; bases unmatched to any gene: 9. The CDR3 DNA sequence: TGTGCCAGCAGCTTCGAGGGACAGGGGAGGGGAACTGAAGCTTTCTTT. Translating it yields CASSFEGQGRGTEAFF. The full variable domain, rest sourced from reference TRBV5-4 and TRBJ1-1, is ETGVTQSPTHLIKTRGQQVTLRCSSQSGHNTVSWYQQALGQGPQFIFQYYREEENGRGNFPPRFSGLQFPNYSSELNVNALELDDSALYLCASSFEGQGRGTEAFFGQGTRLTVV.

This clonotype was recorded at least ten times. The chain recombines TRBV12-3 or TRBV12-4 with TRBJ1-2; 8 bases align to TRBD1. Trimming removed 7 bases from V and 3 bases from J; junction bases left unmatched: 13. The CDR3 consists of 16 residues. The CDR3 protein is CASTSWEKTGDYGYTF. In DNA form, the CDR3 reads TGTGCCAGCACTTCTTGGGAGAAGACAGGGGACTATGGCTACACCTTC.

This clonotype was counted at least ten times. V usage is TRBV7-2 and J usage is TRBJ2-2, with a tentative D call TRBD1 (6 bases). The CDR3 runs to 16 residues. Germline V gives CDR1 SGHTA, CDR2 FQGNSA. V was trimmed by 3 bases and J by 1 base, leaving 12 bases between them. The CDR3 bases are TGTGCCAGCAGCTTTGGACAGATTATGAACACCGGGGAGCTGTTTTTT. It codes for CASSFGQIMNTGELFF.

This clonotype was observed a handful of times. The CDR3 is CASSRQGIQPQHF. CDR3 DNA: TGTGCCAGCAGTCGACAGGGGATACAGCCCCAGCATTTT. J is TRBJ1-5 and V is TRBV6-5; 8 nucleotides align to TRBD1. J was trimmed by 7 bases and V by 5 bases; bases with no gene match: 4. Germline V gene sequence: CDR1 MNHEY, CDR2 SVGAGI. The CDR3 sequence is 13 residues long.

The chain employs TRBV28 and TRBJ1-2; D may be TRBD1 (5 bases). Trimming removed 6 bases from V and 7 bases from J, with 15 bases in between. This CDR3 is built from 13 residues. Germline V gives CDR1 MDHEN, CDR2 SYDVKM. This CDR3 is CASSLRRGGGYTF. CDR3 coding DNA: TGTGCCAGCAGCTTGAGGAGGGGAGGTGGCTACACCTTC.

The table lists this clonotype with many counts. The CDR3 DNA is TGTGCCAGCAGCCCAAACTCCAACCTGAAGTATAATGAAAAACTGTTTTTT. Its protein product is CASSPNSNLKYNEKLFF. V is TRBV7-8 and J is TRBJ1-4; D ambiguous. CDR3 length: 17 residues. Germline-derived CDR1 and CDR2 are SGHVS and FQNEAQ. V shed 5 bases and J shed 4 bases, with 20 bases lying between them.

This clonotype has only a few counts. This rearrangement joins TRBV29-1 to TRBJ1-2; no reliable D call. Germline V gene data show CDR1 as SQVTM and CDR2 as ANQGSEA. V was shortened by 2 bases and J by 6 bases, with 10 bases between the two germline ends. The length of the CDR3 is 12 residues. The CDR3 DNA reads as TGCAGCGTTGAAAAAGATACGGATGGCTACACCTTC. Amino acids: CSVEKDTDGYTF.